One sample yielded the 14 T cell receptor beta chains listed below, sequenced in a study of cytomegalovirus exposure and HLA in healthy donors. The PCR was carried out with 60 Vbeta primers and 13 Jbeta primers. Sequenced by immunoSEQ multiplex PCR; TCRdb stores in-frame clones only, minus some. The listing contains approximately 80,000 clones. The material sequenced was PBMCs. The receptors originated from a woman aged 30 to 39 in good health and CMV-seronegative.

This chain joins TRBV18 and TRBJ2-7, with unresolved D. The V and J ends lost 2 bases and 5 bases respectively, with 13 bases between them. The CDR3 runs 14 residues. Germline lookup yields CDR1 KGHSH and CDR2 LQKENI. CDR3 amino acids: CASSPWASDDEQYF. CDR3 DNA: TGTGCCAGCTCACCATGGGCCTCAGATGACGAGCAGTACTTC.

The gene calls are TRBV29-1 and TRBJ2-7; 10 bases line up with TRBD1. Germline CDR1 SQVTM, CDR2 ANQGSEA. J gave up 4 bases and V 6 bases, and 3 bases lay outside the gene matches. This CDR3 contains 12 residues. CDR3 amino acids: CSVAGQGYEQYF. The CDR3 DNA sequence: TGCAGCGTAGCGGGACAGGGGTACGAGCAGTACTTC.

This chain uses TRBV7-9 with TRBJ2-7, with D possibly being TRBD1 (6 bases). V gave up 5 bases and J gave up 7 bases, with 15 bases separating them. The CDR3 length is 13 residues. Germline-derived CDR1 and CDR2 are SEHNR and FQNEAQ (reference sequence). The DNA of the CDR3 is TGTGCCAGCAGCCGAGACCCAGGGACAGAGCAGTACTTC. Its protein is CASSRDPGTEQYF.

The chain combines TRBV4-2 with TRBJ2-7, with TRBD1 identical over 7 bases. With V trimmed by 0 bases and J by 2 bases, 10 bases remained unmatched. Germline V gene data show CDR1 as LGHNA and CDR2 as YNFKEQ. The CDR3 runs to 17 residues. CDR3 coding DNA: TGTGCCAGCAGCCAAGATCCGTTTACGGGACAGCCCTACGAGCAGTACTTC. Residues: CASSQDPFTGQPYEQYF.

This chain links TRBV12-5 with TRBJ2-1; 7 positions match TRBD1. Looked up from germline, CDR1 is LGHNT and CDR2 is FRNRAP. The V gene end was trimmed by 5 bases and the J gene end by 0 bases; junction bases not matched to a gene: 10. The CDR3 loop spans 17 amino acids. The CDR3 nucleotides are TGTGCTAGTGGTCGAACCGGGACAGCTAGCTCCTACAATGAGCAGTTCTTC. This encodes CASGRTGTASSYNEQFF.

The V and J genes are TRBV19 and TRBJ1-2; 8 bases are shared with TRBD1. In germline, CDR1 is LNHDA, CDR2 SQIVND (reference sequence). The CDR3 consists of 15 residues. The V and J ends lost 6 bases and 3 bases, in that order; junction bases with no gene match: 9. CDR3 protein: CASRELTGVDYGYTF. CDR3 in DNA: TGTGCCAGTAGAGAATTGACAGGGGTGGACTATGGCTACACCTTC.

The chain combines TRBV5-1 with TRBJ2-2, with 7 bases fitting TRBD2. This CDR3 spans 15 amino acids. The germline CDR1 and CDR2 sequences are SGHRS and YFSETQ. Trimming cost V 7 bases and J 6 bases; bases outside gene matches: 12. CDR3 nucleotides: TGCGCCAGCCACACTGTGGCGGGAGTTCCCGGGGAGCTGTTTTTT. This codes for CASHTVAGVPGELFF.

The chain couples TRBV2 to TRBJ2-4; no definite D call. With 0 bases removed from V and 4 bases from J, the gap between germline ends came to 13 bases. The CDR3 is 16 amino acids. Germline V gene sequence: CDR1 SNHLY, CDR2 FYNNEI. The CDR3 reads CASSEARSAVKNIQYF. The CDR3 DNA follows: TGTGCCAGCAGTGAAGCGCGGTCGGCAGTGAAAAACATTCAGTACTTC.

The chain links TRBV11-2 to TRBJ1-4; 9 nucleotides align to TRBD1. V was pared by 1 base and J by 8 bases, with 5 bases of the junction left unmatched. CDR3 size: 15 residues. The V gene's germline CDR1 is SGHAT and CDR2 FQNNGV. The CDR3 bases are TGTGCCAGCAGCTTAGGGACAGGGGTTGGGGAAAAACTGTTTTTT. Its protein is CASSLGTGVGEKLFF.

The CDR3: CSVAKGAVYGYTF. In nucleotides, the CDR3 is TGCAGCGTTGCAAAAGGGGCGGTCTATGGCTACACCTTC. This chain joins TRBV29-1 and TRBJ1-2; TRBD1 might be the D (5 bases). This CDR3 has 13 residues. The germline gives CDR1 SQVTM, CDR2 ANQGSEA. V lost 4 bases to trimming and J lost 4 bases, with 13 bases between them.

Here the CDR3 DNA reads TGTGCCAGCAGTTTAATGGGAGGCTACGAGCAGTACTTC. It encodes CASSLMGGYEQYF. This chain joins TRBV27 and TRBJ2-7, with D perhaps TRBD2 (6 bases). V dropped 2 bases and J dropped 3 bases, with 8 bases sitting between them. Germline CDR1 MNHEY, CDR2 SMNVEV (reference sequence). This CDR3 contains 13 residues.

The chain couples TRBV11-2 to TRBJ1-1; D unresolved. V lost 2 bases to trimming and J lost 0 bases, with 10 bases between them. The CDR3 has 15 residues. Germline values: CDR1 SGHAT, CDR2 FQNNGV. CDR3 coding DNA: TGTGCCAGCAGCTTATCAGGAGGCCTGAACACTGAAGCTTTCTTT. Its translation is CASSLSGGLNTEAFF.

The CDR3 loop reads CAIGTGEANSPLHF. CDR3 nucleotide sequence: TGTGCCATAGGGACAGGCGAGGCCAATTCACCCCTCCACTTT. The genes are TRBV6-5 and TRBJ1-6, with 8 bases matching TRBD1. The V segment lost 10 bases and the J segment 7 bases; nucleotides outside the gene matches: 9. CDR1 MNHEY and CDR2 SVGAGI come from the germline V gene. There are 14 residues in the CDR3.

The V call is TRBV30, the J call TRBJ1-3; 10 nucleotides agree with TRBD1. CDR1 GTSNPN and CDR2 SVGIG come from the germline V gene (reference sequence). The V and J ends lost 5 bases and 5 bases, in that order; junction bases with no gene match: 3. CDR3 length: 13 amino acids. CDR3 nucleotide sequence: TGTGCCTGGGCCGACAGGGGGCGAAACACCATATATTTT. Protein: CAWADRGRNTIYF.